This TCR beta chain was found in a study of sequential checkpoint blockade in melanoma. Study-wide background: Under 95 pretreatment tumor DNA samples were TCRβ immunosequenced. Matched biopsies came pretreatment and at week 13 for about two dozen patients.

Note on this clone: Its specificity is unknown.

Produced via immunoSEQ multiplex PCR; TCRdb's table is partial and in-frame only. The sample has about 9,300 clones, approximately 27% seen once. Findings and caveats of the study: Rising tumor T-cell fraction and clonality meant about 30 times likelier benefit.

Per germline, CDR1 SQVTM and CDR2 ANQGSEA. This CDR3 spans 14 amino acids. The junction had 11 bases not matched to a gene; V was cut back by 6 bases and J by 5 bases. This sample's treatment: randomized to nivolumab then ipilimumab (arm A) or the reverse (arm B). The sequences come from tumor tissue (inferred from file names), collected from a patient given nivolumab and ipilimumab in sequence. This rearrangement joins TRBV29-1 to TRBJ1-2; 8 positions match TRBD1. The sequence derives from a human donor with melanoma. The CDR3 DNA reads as TGCAGCGTCCCGGGGAACAGGGGGGGGTATGGCTACACCTTC. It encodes CSVPGNRGGYGYTF.